This TCR beta chain was sequenced for a study of CXCR3-negative and CXCR3-positive naive CD8 T cells. The study, taken as a whole, reports: Against CXCR3-negative naive cells, CXCR3-positive naive cells showed more hydrophobic TRB CDR3s. Whereas memory cells differed, naive CXCR3-negative and CXCR3-positive cells shared similar TRBV-TRBJ usage. Diversity proved comparably high across both naive subsets and much lower in memory CD8+ cells.

Concerning this clonotype itself: The antigen is unknown.

The CDR3 totals 15 residues. Germline V gene data show CDR1 as SQVTM and CDR2 as ANQGSEA. TRB cDNA libraries were made by UMI-labeled 5' RACE. TCRdb reprocessed the 5' RACE reads and keeps a single row for each CDR3 protein, giving no DNA. The sample data list more than 50,000 distinct CDR3 sequences. Triplicate sorting captured 300,000 to 350,000 cells each from every CD8+ T cell subset. The chain joins TRBV29-1 to TRBJ2-7; the TRBD1 assignment by TCRdb is unverifiable without DNA. The TCR sequence derives from a human donor in good health. Some clones in this sample may be carry-over from other donors' samples. The sample was naive CXCR3- CD8+ T cells from blood. Subset given: CD45RO-CCR7+CD27+CD95- naive CD8+ T cells lacking CXCR3 (TNR3-). The chain's CDR3 is CSVEEDRGAAYEQYF.